A selection of T cell receptor beta chains follows, all from one sample in a study of T cell changes during pregnancy in multiple sclerosis. TCRdb's table, derived via immunoSEQ multiplex PCR, lists solely in-frame clones and lacks some. There are about 87,000 clones in the sample; 80% to 95% occur only once, and about 1.3% lies in the top ten. The sequencing used peripheral blood, collected in the third trimester of pregnancy. The receptors originated from a female donor in good health, enrolled as a control in a pregnancy study. Both conserved end residues are part of each CDR3. D genes are given only for firm matches. Clone size appears in some rows only: once, few, many, or a class for an expanded clone.

v_call	d_call	j_call	clone_size	cdr3_nt	cdr3_aa
TRBV4-1	TRBD2	TRBJ2-7	NA	TGCGCCAGCAGCAAGGGACTAGCGGGAGAGTACGAGCAGTACTTC	CASSKGLAGEYEQYF
TRBV11-3	TRBD2	TRBJ2-1	NA	TGTGCCAGCAGCTCCGGGACTAGCTCCGACAATGAGCAGTTCTTC	CASSSGTSSDNEQFF
TRBV4-1	TRBD2	TRBJ2-2	NA	TGCGCCAGCAGCCAAGACGTGGGCGGGAGTCTCGGGGAGCTGTTTTTT	CASSQDVGGSLGELFF
TRBV28	NA	TRBJ2-3	NA	TGTGCCAGCGGGGGGTTTTCCACAGATACGCAGTATTTT	CASGGFSTDTQYF
TRBV29-1	TRBD2	TRBJ2-1	NA	TGCAGCGTTGAGGGCCTAGCGGGAGTTGTTGCTTTCTACAATGAGCAGTTCTTC	CSVEGLAGVVAFYNEQFF
TRBV25-1	NA	TRBJ2-1	NA	TGTGCCAGTAGAGACAGGTCATACAATGAGCAGTTCTTC	CASRDRSYNEQFF
TRBV11-2	TRBD1	TRBJ2-5	NA	TGTGCCAGCAGCTTAAGGGCAGGGGGAAACCAAGAGACCCAGTACTTC	CASSLRAGGNQETQYF
TRBV19	NA	TRBJ1-1	once	TGTGCCACCCGGGGGGGACATCGCGAGGCTTTCTTT	CATRGGHREAFF
TRBV5-1	TRBD1	TRBJ1-6	once	TGCGCCAGCAGCTTGAGTACAGGGGGTGACTCACCCCTCCACTTT	CASSLSTGGDSPLHF
TRBV5-1	TRBD1	TRBJ1-1	once	TGCGCCAGCAATGATTACGGACAGGGTGCTGAAGCTTTCTTT	CASNDYGQGAEAFF
TRBV7-6	TRBD1	TRBJ1-3	NA	TGTGCCAGCAGCCTCTCGCAGGGGGCACGAAACACCATATATTTT	CASSLSQGARNTIYF
TRBV2	NA	TRBJ1-5	NA	TGTGCCAGCGGGAGGGAAGATCAGCCCCAGCATTTT	CASGREDQPQHF
TRBV10-2	NA	TRBJ2-3	NA	TGCGCCAGCAGCCGACTCCCCGATACGCAGTATTTT	CASSRLPDTQYF
TRBV5-1	NA	TRBJ2-2	NA	TGCGCCAGCGCCCCCTATGAGGGGGAGCTGTTTTTT	CASAPYEGELFF
TRBV27	TRBD2	TRBJ2-1	NA	TGTGCCAGCAGTCTATCCGGGACTAGCAGTCGGGGTGAGCAGTTCTTC	CASSLSGTSSRGEQFF
TRBV28	TRBD2	TRBJ2-7	NA	TGTGCCAGCACGGCGGGAGGAACCTACGAGCAGTACTTC	CASTAGGTYEQYF
TRBV5-1	TRBD1	TRBJ1-1	once	TGCGCCAGCAGCCCATACAGGGGCACTGAAGCTTTCTTT	CASSPYRGTEAFF
TRBV2	TRBD2	TRBJ2-1	NA	TGTGCCAGCAGTACTAGCGGCTCCTACAATGAGCAGTTCTTC	CASSTSGSYNEQFF
TRBV28	NA	TRBJ1-4	few	TGTGCCAGCACCTCCCCGGGAGTTGCCCCGGGGGAAAAACTGTTTTTT	CASTSPGVAPGEKLFF
TRBV28	TRBD1	TRBJ1-5	NA	TGTGCCAGCACCAACTTAGACAGGGATAATCAGCCCCAGCATTTT	CASTNLDRDNQPQHF
TRBV10-3	TRBD1	TRBJ1-1	NA	TGTGCCATCAGTTCAGGGGGCGGGACTGAAGCTTTCTTT	CAISSGGGTEAFF
TRBV9	TRBD2	TRBJ2-1	NA	TGTGCCAGCAGCGTAGATGGCGGGAGGGGGTACAATGAGCAGTTCTTC	CASSVDGGRGYNEQFF
TRBV19	TRBD2	TRBJ2-1	NA	TGTGCCAGTAGCCGGACCGGGACTAGCGGGAGTAATAATGAGCAGTTCTTC	CASSRTGTSGSNNEQFF
TRBV5-1	TRBD1	TRBJ2-3	NA	TGCGCCAGCAGCTTGGACAGGGGGACAGATACGCAGTATTTT	CASSLDRGTDTQYF
TRBV7-9	TRBD1	TRBJ1-3	few	TGTGCCAGCAGCTTACGACAGGGTTACTCTGGAAACACCATATATTTT	CASSLRQGYSGNTIYF
TRBV18	TRBD2	TRBJ2-4	NA	TGTGCCAGCTCACCGAGCGGGAGGGCGCCCAAAAACATTCAGTACTTC	CASSPSGRAPKNIQYF
TRBV6-6	TRBD1	TRBJ2-1	NA	TGTGCCAGCAGTTACTTCCCACAGGGGGCAGATGAGCAGTTCTTC	CASSYFPQGADEQFF
TRBV27	NA	TRBJ2-7	once	TGTGCCAGCAGTCCCCGACTACTCGACTACGAGCAGTACTTC	CASSPRLLDYEQYF
TRBV29-1	NA	TRBJ1-4	NA	TGCAGCGTTGAAGGGACGCAGGGTAATGAAAAACTGTTTTTT	CSVEGTQGNEKLFF
TRBV6-1	NA	TRBJ1-6	NA	TGTGCCAGCAGTGAAATTTGGTCGATGACAGGAGTGCATTCACCCCTCCACTTT	CASSEIWSMTGVHSPLHF
TRBV6-1	TRBD1	TRBJ1-1	NA	TGTGCCAGCAGCCGAACCCACAGGGGAAACACTGAAGCTTTCTTT	CASSRTHRGNTEAFF
TRBV28	NA	TRBJ1-4	NA	TGTGCCAGCAGACCCAGTAAGGGGAATGAAAAACTGTTTTTT	CASRPSKGNEKLFF
TRBV4-2	NA	TRBJ2-1	NA	TGTGCCAGCAGCCAAGTTGAGAACAATGAGCAGTTCTTC	CASSQVENNEQFF
TRBV19	NA	TRBJ2-1	NA	TGTGCCACCTACCCAGGGGAGCAGTTCTTC	CATYPGEQFF
TRBV29-1	NA	TRBJ2-1	NA	TGCAGCGTTGACCCAGTTGGCAATGAGCAGTTCTTC	CSVDPVGNEQFF
TRBV28	NA	TRBJ2-5	NA	TGTGCCAGCAGTTCACCTGAAACTAGACGGGAGACCCAGTACTTC	CASSSPETRRETQYF
TRBV7-2	NA	TRBJ1-1	NA	TGTGCCAGCAGCTCCCTAGGTTGGGCTGAAGCTTTCTTT	CASSSLGWAEAFF
TRBV14	NA	TRBJ1-5	NA	TGTGCCAGCAGCCAAGATGGGGGGTGGTATAGCAATCAGCCCCAGCATTTT	CASSQDGGWYSNQPQHF
TRBV10-3	TRBD2	TRBJ2-3	NA	TGTGCCATCAGTGAGATGCCGGGACTAGCGGGAGCAGATACGCAGTATTTT	CAISEMPGLAGADTQYF
TRBV13	NA	TRBJ1-1	NA	TGTGCCAGCAGTTCACAAACGGGGTTCGAAGCTTACACTGAAGCTTTCTTT	CASSSQTGFEAYTEAFF
TRBV29-1	TRBD1	TRBJ1-2	NA	TGCAGCGTGGACCGGGACAGGGGTGAGGGCTATGGCTACACCTTC	CSVDRDRGEGYGYTF